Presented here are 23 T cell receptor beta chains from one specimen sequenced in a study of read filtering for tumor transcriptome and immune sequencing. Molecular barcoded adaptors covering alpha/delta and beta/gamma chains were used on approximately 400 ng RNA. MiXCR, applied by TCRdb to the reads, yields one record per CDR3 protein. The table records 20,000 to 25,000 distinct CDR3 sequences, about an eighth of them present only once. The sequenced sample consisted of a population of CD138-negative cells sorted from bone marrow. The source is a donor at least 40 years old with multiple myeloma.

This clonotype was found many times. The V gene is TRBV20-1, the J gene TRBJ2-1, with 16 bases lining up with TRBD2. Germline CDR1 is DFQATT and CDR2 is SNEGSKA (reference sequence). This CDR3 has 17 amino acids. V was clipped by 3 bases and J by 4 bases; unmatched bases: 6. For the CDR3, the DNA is TGCAGTGCTAGCGGGGGACTAGCGGGAGGGGGTTACAATGAGCAGTTCTTC. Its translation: CSASGGLAGGGYNEQFF.

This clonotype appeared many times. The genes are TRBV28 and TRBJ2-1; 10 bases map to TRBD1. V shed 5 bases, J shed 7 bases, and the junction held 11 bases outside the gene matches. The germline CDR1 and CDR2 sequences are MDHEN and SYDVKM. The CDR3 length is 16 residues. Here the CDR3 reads CASSTPSRTGGNEQFF. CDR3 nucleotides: TGTGCCAGCAGTACACCATCTAGGACAGGGGGTAATGAGCAGTTCTTC.

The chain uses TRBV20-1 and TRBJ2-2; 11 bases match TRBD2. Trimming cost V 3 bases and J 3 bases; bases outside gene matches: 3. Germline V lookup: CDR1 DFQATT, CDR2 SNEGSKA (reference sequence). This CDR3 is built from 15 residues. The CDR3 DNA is TGCAGTGCTAGCCGTAGCGGGAGGGACACCGGGGAGCTGTTTTTT. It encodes CSASRSGRDTGELFF.

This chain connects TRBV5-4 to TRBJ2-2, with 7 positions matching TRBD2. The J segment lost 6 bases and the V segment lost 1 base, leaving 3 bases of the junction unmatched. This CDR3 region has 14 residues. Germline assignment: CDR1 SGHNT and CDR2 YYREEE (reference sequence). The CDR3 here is CASSLSLAPGELFF. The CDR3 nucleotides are TGTGCCAGCAGCTTGTCACTAGCGCCCGGGGAGCTGTTTTTT.

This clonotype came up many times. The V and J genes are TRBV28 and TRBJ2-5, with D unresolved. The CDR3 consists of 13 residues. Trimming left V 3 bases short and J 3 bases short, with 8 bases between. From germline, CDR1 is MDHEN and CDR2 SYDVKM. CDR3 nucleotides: TGTGCCAGCAGTTTCAGGAACGAAGAGACCCAGTACTTC. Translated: CASSFRNEETQYF. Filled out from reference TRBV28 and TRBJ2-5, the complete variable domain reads DVKVTQSSRYLVKRTGEKVFLECVQDMDHENMFWYRQDPGLGLRLIYFSYDVKMKEKGDIPEGYSVSREKKERFSLILESASTNQTSMYLCASSFRNEETQYFGPGTRLLVL.

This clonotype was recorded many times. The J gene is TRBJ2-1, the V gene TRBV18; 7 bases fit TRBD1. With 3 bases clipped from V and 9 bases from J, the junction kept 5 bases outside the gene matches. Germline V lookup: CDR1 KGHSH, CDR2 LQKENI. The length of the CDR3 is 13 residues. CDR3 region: CASSPPTGAEQFF. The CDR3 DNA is TGTGCCAGCTCACCGCCAACAGGGGCTGAGCAGTTCTTC.

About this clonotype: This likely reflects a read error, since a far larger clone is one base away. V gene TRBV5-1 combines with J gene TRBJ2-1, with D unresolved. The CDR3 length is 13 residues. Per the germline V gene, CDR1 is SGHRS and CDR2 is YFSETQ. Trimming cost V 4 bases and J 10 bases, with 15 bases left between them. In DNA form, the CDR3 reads TGCGCCAGCAGCCCAACGAGCAGCTACGAGCAGTTCTTC. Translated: CASSPTSSYEQFF. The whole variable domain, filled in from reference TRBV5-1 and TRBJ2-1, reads KAGVTQTPRYLIKTRGQQVTLSCSPISGHRSVSWYQQTPGQGLQFLFEYFSETQRNKGNFPGRFSGRQFSNSRSEMNVSTLELGDSALYLCASSPTSSYEQFFGPGTRLTVL.

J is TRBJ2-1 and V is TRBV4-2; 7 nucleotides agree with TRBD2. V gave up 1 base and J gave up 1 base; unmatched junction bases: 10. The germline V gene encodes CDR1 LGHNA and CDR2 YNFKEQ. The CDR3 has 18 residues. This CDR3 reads CASSQGLAGESSYNEQFF. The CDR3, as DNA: TGTGCCAGCAGCCAAGGTTTGGCGGGAGAAAGTTCCTACAATGAGCAGTTCTTC.

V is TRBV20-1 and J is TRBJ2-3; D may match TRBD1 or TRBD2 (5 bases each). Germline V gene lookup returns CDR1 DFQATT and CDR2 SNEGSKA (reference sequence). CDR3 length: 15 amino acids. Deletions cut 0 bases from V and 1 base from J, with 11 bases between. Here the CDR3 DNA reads TGCAGTGCTAGAGATCAGGGACGGCGCACAGATACGCAGTATTTT. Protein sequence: CSARDQGRRTDTQYF.

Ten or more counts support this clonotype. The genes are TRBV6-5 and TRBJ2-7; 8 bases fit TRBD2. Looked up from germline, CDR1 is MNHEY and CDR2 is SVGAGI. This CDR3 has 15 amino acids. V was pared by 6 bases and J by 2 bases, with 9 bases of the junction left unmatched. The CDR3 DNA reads TGTGCCAGCAGGGGAACTAGCGGTCCGACCTACGAGCAGTACTTC. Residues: CASRGTSGPTYEQYF.

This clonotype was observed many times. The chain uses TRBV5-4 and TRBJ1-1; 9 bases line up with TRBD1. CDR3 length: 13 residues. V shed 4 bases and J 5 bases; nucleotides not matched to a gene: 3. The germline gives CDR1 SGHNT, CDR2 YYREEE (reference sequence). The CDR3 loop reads CASSRGQGTEAFF. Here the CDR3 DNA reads TGTGCCAGCAGCCGCGGACAGGGGACTGAAGCTTTCTTT.

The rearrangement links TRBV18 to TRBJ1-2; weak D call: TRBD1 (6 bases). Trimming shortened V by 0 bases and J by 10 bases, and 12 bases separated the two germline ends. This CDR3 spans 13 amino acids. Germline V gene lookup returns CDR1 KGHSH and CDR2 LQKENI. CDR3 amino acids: CASSPPTGNAYTF. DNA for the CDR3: TGTGCCAGCTCACCACCGACAGGCAATGCCTACACCTTC.

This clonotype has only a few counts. The CDR3 sequence is CASSSRQGNTEAFF. Here the CDR3 DNA reads TGTGCCAGCAGTTCTAGACAGGGGAACACTGAAGCTTTCTTT. V and J are TRBV11-1 and TRBJ1-1, with 7 bases matching TRBD1. CDR1 and CDR2 from the germline V gene are SGHAT and FQDESV (reference sequence). This CDR3 has 14 residues. The V segment lost 6 bases and the J segment 1 base; nucleotides outside the gene matches: 5.

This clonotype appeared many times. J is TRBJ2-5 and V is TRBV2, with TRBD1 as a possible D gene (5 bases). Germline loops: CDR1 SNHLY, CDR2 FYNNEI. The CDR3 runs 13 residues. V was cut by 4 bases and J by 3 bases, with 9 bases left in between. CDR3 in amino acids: CASSAGQEETQYF. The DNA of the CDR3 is TGTGCCAGCAGTGCCGGACAAGAAGAGACCCAGTACTTC.

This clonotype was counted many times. CDR3 sequence reads: CSVVRLAEGRSYNEQFF. The CDR3 DNA sequence: TGCAGCGTTGTGAGACTAGCGGAGGGGAGATCCTACAATGAGCAGTTCTTC. The rearrangement joins TRBV29-1 to TRBJ2-1; TRBD2 matches 9 bases. CDR1 SQVTM and CDR2 ANQGSEA come from the germline V gene. The CDR3 consists of 17 residues. The ends lost 4 bases at V and 1 base at J; junction bases unmatched: 11.

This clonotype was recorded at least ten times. CDR3 in amino acids: CASSFWGTDGNQPQHF. CDR3 DNA: TGTGCCAGTAGTTTCTGGGGGACGGATGGGAATCAGCCCCAGCATTTT. V gene TRBV19 combines with J gene TRBJ1-5, with D perhaps matching TRBD1 (5 bases). Trimming left V 5 bases short and J 4 bases short, with 18 bases between. CDR3 size: 16 residues. Germline V lookup: CDR1 LNHDA, CDR2 SQIVND (reference sequence).

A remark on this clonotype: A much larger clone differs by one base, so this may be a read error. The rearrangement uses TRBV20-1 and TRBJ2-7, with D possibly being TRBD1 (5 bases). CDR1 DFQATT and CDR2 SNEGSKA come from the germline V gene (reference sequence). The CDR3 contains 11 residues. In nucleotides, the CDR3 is TGCGGTGCTAGGGGATTCTACGAGCAGTACTTC. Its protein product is CGARGFYEQYF.

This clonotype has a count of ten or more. The CDR3 DNA sequence: TGCAGCGTTTCTGGGAGGGATTCCTACAATGAGCAGTTCTTC. It specifies CSVSGRDSYNEQFF. This chain uses TRBV29-1 with TRBJ2-1; 7 bases align to TRBD2. The CDR3 spans 14 residues. V shed 5 bases and J 1 base; nucleotides not matched to a gene: 5. Germline CDR1 and CDR2: SQVTM and ANQGSEA.

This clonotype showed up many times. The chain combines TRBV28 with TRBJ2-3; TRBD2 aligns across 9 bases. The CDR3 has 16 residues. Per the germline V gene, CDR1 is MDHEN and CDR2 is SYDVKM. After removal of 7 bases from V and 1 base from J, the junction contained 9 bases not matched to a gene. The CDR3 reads CASTNSGSFGTDTQYF. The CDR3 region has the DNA TGTGCCAGCACCAATAGCGGGAGCTTTGGCACAGATACGCAGTATTTT.

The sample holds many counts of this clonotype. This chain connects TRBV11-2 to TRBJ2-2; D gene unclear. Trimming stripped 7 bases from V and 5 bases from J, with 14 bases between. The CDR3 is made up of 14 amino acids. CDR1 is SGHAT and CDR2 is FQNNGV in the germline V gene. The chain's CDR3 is CASMTRSSTGELFF. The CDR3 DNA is TGTGCCAGCATGACGCGATCATCGACCGGGGAGCTGTTTTTT.

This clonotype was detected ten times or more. CDR3 residues: CASSPGRSSTQPQHF. The CDR3, as DNA: TGTGCCAGCTCACCGGGACGGTCTTCGACTCAGCCCCAGCATTTT. This chain connects TRBV18 to TRBJ1-5; maybe TRBD1 (5 bases). Germline-derived CDR1 and CDR2 are KGHSH and LQKENI. V gave up 3 bases and J gave up 6 bases, with 15 bases separating them. The CDR3 extends over 15 amino acids.

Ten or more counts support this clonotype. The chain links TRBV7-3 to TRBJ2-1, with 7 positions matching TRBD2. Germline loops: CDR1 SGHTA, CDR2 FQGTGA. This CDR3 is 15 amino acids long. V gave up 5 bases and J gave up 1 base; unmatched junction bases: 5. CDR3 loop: CASSEGTTSYNEQFF. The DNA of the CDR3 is TGTGCCAGCAGCGAAGGGACTACGTCCTACAATGAGCAGTTCTTC.

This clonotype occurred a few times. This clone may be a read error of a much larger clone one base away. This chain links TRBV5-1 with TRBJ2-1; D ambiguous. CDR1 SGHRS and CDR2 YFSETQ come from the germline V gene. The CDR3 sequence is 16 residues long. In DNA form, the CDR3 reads TGCGCCAGCAGCCGTCCCCGGGCGCCCGAGTACAATGGGCAGTTCTTC. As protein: CASSRPRAPEYNGQFF.